This entry concerns a single T cell receptor (beta chain). Its specificity is unknown. These data belong to a study of shared clonotypes between healthy human individuals. Overall study findings and caveats: How much donors shared clonotypes was expected to be affected by sequencing depth.

The CDR3 sequence is 15 residues long. V lost 6 bases and J lost 2, with 17 bases in between. Germline V lookup: CDR1 WNHNN, CDR2 SYGVQD (reference sequence). Sequencing was performed with immunoSEQ multiplex PCR; in TCRdb, only in-frame clones are kept and a portion is missing. The sample lists roughly 2.2 million clones, 85% to 95% seen once, with roughly 0.34% in the top ten. This TCR derives from a man between 18 and 35 years old in good health. Some clones in this sample may be carry-over from other donors' samples. The sequenced sample was naive CD4+ T cells from PBMCs. Subset meaning: CD45RA+ positively selected. The chain combines TRBV10-1 with TRBJ2-7, with D tentatively TRBD2 (6 bases). The DNA of the CDR3 is TGCGCCAGCAGACCCGCAGGGAGGACTACCTACGAGCAGTACTTC. It codes for CASRPAGRTTYEQYF.